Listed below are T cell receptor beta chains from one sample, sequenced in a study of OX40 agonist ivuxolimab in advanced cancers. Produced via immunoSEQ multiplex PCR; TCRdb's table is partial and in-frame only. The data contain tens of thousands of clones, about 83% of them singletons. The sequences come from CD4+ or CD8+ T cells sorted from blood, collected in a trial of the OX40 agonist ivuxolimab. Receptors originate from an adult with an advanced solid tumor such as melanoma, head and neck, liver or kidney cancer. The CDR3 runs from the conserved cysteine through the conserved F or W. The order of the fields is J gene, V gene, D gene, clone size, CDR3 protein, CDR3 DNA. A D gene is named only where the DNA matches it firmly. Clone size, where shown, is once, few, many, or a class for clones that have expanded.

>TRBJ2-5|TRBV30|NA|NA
CAWSVKETQYF
TGTGCCTGGAGTGTAAAAGAGACCCAGTACTTC
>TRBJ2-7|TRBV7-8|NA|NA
CASSLDLAREQYF
TGTGCCAGCAGCTTAGATCTCGCTCGCGAGCAGTACTTC
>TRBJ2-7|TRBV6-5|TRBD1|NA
CASSPRQGSSYEQYF
TGTGCCAGCAGCCCACGACAGGGGAGCTCCTACGAGCAGTACTTC
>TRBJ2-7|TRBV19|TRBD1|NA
CASRSQGDPYEQYF
TGTGCCAGTAGGAGCCAGGGGGACCCCTACGAGCAGTACTTC
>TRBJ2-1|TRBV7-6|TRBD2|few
CASSLAVAGEYNEQFF
TGTGCCAGCAGCTTAGCGGTAGCGGGAGAGTACAATGAGCAGTTCTTC
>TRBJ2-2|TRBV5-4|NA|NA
CASSLVKSASNTGELFF
TGTGCCAGCAGCTTGGTTAAAAGTGCGTCGAACACCGGGGAGCTGTTTTTT
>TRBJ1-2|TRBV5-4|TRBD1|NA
CASSLELGQTYGYTF
TGTGCCAGCAGCTTGGAGCTGGGACAGACCTATGGCTACACCTTC
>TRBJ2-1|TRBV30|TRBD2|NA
CAWSGTRGSGEQFF
TGTGCCTGGAGTGGGACTAGAGGGTCAGGTGAGCAGTTCTTC
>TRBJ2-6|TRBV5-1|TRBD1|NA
CASSGTGLGSGANVLTF
TGCGCCAGCAGCGGGACAGGGTTGGGGTCTGGGGCCAACGTCCTGACTTTC
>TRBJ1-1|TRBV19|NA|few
CASSIDTGFHTEAFF
TGTGCCAGTAGTATAGATACAGGGTTTCACACTGAAGCTTTCTTT
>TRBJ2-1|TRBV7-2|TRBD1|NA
CASSLYRTGALWYNEQFF
TGTGCCAGCAGCCTCTATCGGACAGGGGCGTTGTGGTACAATGAGCAGTTCTTC
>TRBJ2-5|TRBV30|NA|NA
CAWSWGSWEQYF
TGTGCCTGGAGCTGGGGCTCATGGGAGCAGTACTTC
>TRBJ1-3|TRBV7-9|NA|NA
CASAPNSANTIYF
TGTGCCAGCGCACCCAACTCAGCAAACACCATATATTTT
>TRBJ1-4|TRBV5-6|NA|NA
CASSFGQGRANEKLFF
TGTGCCAGCAGCTTCGGGCAGGGTCGGGCTAATGAAAAACTGTTTTTT
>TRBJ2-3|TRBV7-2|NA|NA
CASSTGVAQGTDTQYF
TGTGCCAGCAGCACAGGCGTGGCCCAGGGCACAGATACGCAGTATTTT
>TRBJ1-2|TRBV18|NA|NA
CASSPTEGGYTF
TGTGCCAGCTCACCCACCGAAGGGGGCTACACCTTC
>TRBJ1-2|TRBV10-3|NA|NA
CAISESTGLTHGNYGYTF
TGTGCCATCAGTGAGTCGACGGGACTAACTCATGGGAACTATGGCTACACCTTC
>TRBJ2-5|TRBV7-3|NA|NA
CASSLQGTGEETQYF
TGTGCCAGCAGCTTACAGGGAACGGGCGAAGAGACCCAGTACTTC
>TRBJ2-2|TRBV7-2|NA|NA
CASSPTAFANTGELFF
TGTGCCAGCAGCCCTACGGCGTTCGCGAACACCGGGGAGCTGTTTTTT
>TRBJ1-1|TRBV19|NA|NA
CASEGSGEGTEAFF
TGTGCCAGTGAAGGATCAGGGGAAGGGACTGAAGCTTTCTTT
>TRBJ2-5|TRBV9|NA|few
CASSVGGETQYF
TGTGCCAGCAGCGTAGGAGGAGAGACCCAGTACTTC
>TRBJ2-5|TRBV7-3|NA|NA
CASSLTAGQGKETQYF
TGTGCCAGCAGCTTAACGGCGGGGCAGGGGAAAGAGACCCAGTACTTC
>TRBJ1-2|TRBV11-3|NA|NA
CASSSRWGDGYTF
TGTGCCAGCAGCTCGAGGTGGGGGGATGGCTACACCTTC